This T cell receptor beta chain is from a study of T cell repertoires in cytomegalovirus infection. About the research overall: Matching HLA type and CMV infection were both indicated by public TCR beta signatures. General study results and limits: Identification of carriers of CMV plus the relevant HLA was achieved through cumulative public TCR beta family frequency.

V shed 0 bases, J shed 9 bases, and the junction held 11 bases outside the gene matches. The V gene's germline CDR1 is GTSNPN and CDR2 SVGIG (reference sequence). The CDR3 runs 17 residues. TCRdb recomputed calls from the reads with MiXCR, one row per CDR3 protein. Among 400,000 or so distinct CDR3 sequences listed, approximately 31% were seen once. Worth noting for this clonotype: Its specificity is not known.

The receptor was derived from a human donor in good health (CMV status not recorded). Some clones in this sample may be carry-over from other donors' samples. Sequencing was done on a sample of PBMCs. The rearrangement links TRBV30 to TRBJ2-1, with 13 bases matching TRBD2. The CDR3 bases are TGTGCCTGGAGTGTACCTCGGACTAGCGGGGGTAGGGGTGAGCAGTTCTTC. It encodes CAWSVPRTSGGRGEQFF. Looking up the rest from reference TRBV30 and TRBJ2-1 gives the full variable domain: SQTIHQWPATLVQPVGSPLSLECTVEGTSNPNLYWYRQAAGRGLQLLFYSVGIGQISSEVPQNLSASRPQDRQFILSSKKLLLSDSGFYLCAWSVPRTSGGRGEQFFGPGTRLTVL.